This passage covers 18 T cell receptor beta chains from one sample sequenced in a study of shared clonotypes between healthy human individuals. TCRdb keeps only in-frame clones here, not all; method: immunoSEQ multiplex PCR. Of around 2.3 million clones in the sample, under 97% were seen once. The sequenced sample consisted of naive CD4+ T cells sorted from blood. Subset of the sample: CD45RA+ positively selected. These receptors all stem from a man younger than 35 in good health.

This chain uses TRBV7-9 with TRBJ1-3; tentatively, D is TRBD1 (6 bases). The V end was cut by 5 bases, the J end by 0 bases, with 11 bases between. The CDR3 extends over 15 amino acids. CDR1 is SEHNR and CDR2 is FQNEAQ in the germline V gene (reference sequence). The CDR3 protein is CASSQDSSSGNTIYF. CDR3 in DNA: TGTGCCAGCAGCCAGGACAGCAGCTCTGGAAACACCATATATTTT.

V is TRBV5-5 and J is TRBJ1-4; 7 nucleotides agree with TRBD1. V lost 0 bases and J lost 1; bases outside the gene matches: 3. The CDR3 spans 16 residues. Germline assignment: CDR1 SGHKS and CDR2 YYEKEE (reference sequence). The CDR3 DNA is TGTGCCAGCAGCTTGGCCCCAGGGGGAACTAATGAAAAACTGTTTTTT. This encodes CASSLAPGGTNEKLFF.

The CDR3: CASTNLETQYF. In DNA, the CDR3 is TGTGCCAGCACTAACTTAGAGACCCAGTACTTC. The chain is built from TRBV25-1 and TRBJ2-5, with D uncertain. Trimming stripped 7 bases from V and 4 bases from J, with 7 bases between. CDR1 and CDR2 from the germline V gene are MGHDK and SYGVNS. The CDR3 totals 11 residues.

About this clone: The same CDR3 arises from other DNA sequences in this sample as well. The genes are TRBV10-2 and TRBJ2-2; D not certain. CDR1 and CDR2 from the germline V gene are WSHSY and SAAADI. The V end was cut by 2 bases, the J end by 5 bases, with 6 bases between. The CDR3 consists of 13 residues. For the CDR3, the DNA is TGCGCCAGCAGTGAGATGGTAACCGGGGAGCTGTTTTTT. Amino acid sequence: CASSEMVTGELFF.

The chain uses TRBV30 and TRBJ1-5; D uncertain. The CDR3 covers 12 residues. Germline loops: CDR1 GTSNPN, CDR2 SVGIG (reference sequence). Trimming took off 7 bases at V and 3 bases at J, with 10 bases between the two ends. The CDR3, as DNA: TGTGCCTCCGGCGGGCCCAATCAGCCCCAGCATTTT. Its protein is CASGGPNQPQHF.

The V call is TRBV5-6, the J call TRBJ1-2; D is unclear. This CDR3 contains 14 residues. Looked up from germline, CDR1 is SGHDT and CDR2 is YYEEEE. V gave up 4 bases and J gave up 7 bases, with 17 bases separating them. The CDR3 bases are TGTGCCAGCAGCGGTGAAATCCCAACCGGTGGCTACACCTTC. It yields the protein CASSGEIPTGGYTF.

A word on this clone: One end of the junction fails to match germline, which may point to a read error. Additional DNA sequences in this sample encode the identical CDR3. The genes are TRBV6-6 and TRBJ2-7, with D unclear. Per germline, CDR1 MNHNY and CDR2 SVGAGI (reference sequence). The CDR3 loop spans 11 amino acids. The CDR3 reads CASSHSYEQYF. CDR3 nucleotide sequence: TGTGCCAGCAGTCACTCCTACGAGCAGTACTTC.

The V call is TRBV6-6, the J call TRBJ2-7, with D perhaps matching TRBD1 (6 bases). V was pared by 2 bases and J by 7 bases, with 15 bases between. The CDR3 is 14 amino acids. The germline gives CDR1 MNHNY, CDR2 SVGAGI (reference sequence). The CDR3 reads CASSYGDLGQEQYF. Here the CDR3 DNA reads TGTGCCAGCAGTTACGGGGACCTTGGACAGGAGCAGTACTTC.

This chain links TRBV12-5 with TRBJ1-2; a weak D match, TRBD1 (6 bases). This CDR3 has 17 amino acids. Germline assignment: CDR1 LGHNT and CDR2 FRNRAP. The V end lost 0 bases, the J end lost 1 base, and 15 bases lay between the germline ends. The CDR3 here is CASGLVPGDTVNYGYTF. The CDR3, as DNA: TGTGCTAGTGGTTTGGTACCTGGGGACACGGTTAACTATGGCTACACCTTC.

This chain links TRBV2 with TRBJ1-1, with D possibly being TRBD1 (5 bases). V lost 5 bases, J lost 5 bases, and 21 bases lay in between. The CDR3 spans 16 residues. The germline CDR1 and CDR2 sequences are SNHLY and FYNNEI. The CDR3 is CASSQIRPLGGTEAFF. CDR3 nucleotide sequence: TGTGCCAGCAGTCAAATACGTCCGTTGGGGGGGACTGAAGCTTTCTTT.

DNA for the CDR3: TGTGTGCCCGGCCACAATGAGCAGTTCTTC. Its translation: CVPGHNEQFF. The rearrangement links TRBV28 to TRBJ2-1, with no clear D. Germline CDR1 reads MDHEN; CDR2 reads SYDVKM. This CDR3 contains 10 residues.

CDR3 protein: CASSIALSEGRKYF. CDR3 bases: TGTGCCAGTAGTATAGCCCTGTCTGAGGGTAGAAAGTACTTC. J is TRBJ2-7 and V is TRBV19, with D possibly matching TRBD2 (5 bases). The germline V gene encodes CDR1 LNHDA and CDR2 SQIVND (reference sequence). CDR3 length: 14 amino acids. The V and J ends lost 1 base and 11 bases respectively, with 18 bases between them.

The chain links TRBV4-2 to TRBJ1-6, with TRBD1 as a possible D gene (6 bases). Germline V lookup: CDR1 LGHNA, CDR2 YNFKEQ. The CDR3 runs 17 residues. Trimming removed 0 bases at V and 0 bases at J, with 9 bases between. CDR3: CASSQDQGSSYNSPLHF. The CDR3 DNA reads as TGTGCCAGCAGCCAAGATCAGGGGAGCTCCTATAATTCACCCCTCCACTTT.

J is TRBJ2-3 and V is TRBV28; TRBD1 aligns across 8 bases. Germline CDR1 and CDR2: MDHEN and SYDVKM. The CDR3 is 12 residues long. The CDR3 is CGGRGRTDTQYF. The CDR3 bases are TGTGGGGGCAGGGGGCGCACAGATACGCAGTATTTT.

The genes are TRBV6-6 and TRBJ2-7; 7 bases match TRBD2. V lost 0 bases to trimming and J lost 1 base; unmatched junction nucleotides: 3. CDR1 and CDR2 (germline): MNHNY, SVGAGI (reference sequence). The CDR3 spans 15 residues. DNA of the CDR3: TGTGCCAGCAGTTACTCCCAGGGACTATCCTACGAGCAGTACTTC. Translation gives CASSYSQGLSYEQYF.

The chain carries TRBV15 and TRBJ2-7; 7 bases are a match to TRBD1. The V gene end was trimmed by 5 bases and the J gene end by 3 bases; junction bases not matched to a gene: 7. This CDR3 has 14 amino acids. Germline V gene lookup returns CDR1 LNHNV and CDR2 YYDKDF (reference sequence). The CDR3 DNA reads as TGTGCCACCAGCGTTGGGGCAGGGGGCTACGAGCAGTACTTC. It specifies CATSVGAGGYEQYF.

This chain connects TRBV5-1 to TRBJ1-5; 8 bases line up with TRBD1. This CDR3 contains 16 residues. Germline CDR1 and CDR2: SGHRS and YFSETQ. Trimming cost V 0 bases and J 4 bases; bases outside gene matches: 6. The DNA for the CDR3 is TGCGCCAGCAGCTTGGGAGGCAGGGGGCCTAATCAGCCCCAGCATTTT. This translates into CASSLGGRGPNQPQHF.

The chain joins TRBV5-4 to TRBJ2-5; TRBD2 agrees at 13 bases. Germline trimming cut 0 bases from V and 5 bases from J; bases unmatched to any gene: 4. The CDR3 totals 16 residues. Germline CDR1 reads SGHNT; CDR2 reads YYREEE (reference sequence). The CDR3 nucleotides read TGTGCCAGCAGCTTGGCCCAGACTAGCGGGGGGGAGACCCAGTACTTC. Its translation: CASSLAQTSGGETQYF. The complete variable domain, with remaining parts taken from reference TRBV5-4 and TRBJ2-5, reads ETGVTQSPTHLIKTRGQQVTLRCSSQSGHNTVSWYQQALGQGPQFIFQYYREEENGRGNFPPRFSGLQFPNYSSELNVNALELDDSALYLCASSLAQTSGGETQYFGPGTRLLVL.